Listed below are T cell receptor beta chains from one sample, sequenced in a study of spatial heterogeneity in lung cancer. Via MiXCR, TCRdb re-called the 5' RACE reads, giving one row per CDR3 protein. The sample comprises approximately 40,000 distinct CDR3 sequences, more than 4.5% of which are singletons, and just over 25% rests with the top ten. Material: PBMCs, obtained at surgery. These receptors were obtained from a female donor with early-stage non-small cell lung cancer. CDR3s include the opening cysteine and the closing phenylalanine or tryptophan. A D gene is named only where the DNA matches it firmly. Size tells how often a clone was seen (once, few, many) or the class of an expanded clone, and some rows leave it out.

clone size,D gene,V gene,J gene,CDR3 protein,CDR3 DNA
many,-,TRBV6-5,TRBJ1-2,CASSYEGGEYLANYGYTF,TGTGCCAGCAGTTATGAGGGCGGGGAATACTTAGCTAACTATGGCTACACCTTC
-,-,TRBV2,TRBJ1-5,CASRPLGANQPQHF,TGTGCCAGCAGACCCCTCGGGGCCAATCAGCCCCAGCATTTT
few,TRBD1,TRBV20-1,TRBJ1-2,CSARFMLGTGGVNYGYTF,TGCAGTGCTAGATTCATGCTCGGGACAGGGGGCGTTAACTATGGCTACACCTTC
many,-,TRBV27,TRBJ2-1,CASSPQYGEQFF,TGTGCCAGCAGTCCGCAATATGGTGAGCAGTTCTTC
-,-,TRBV7-2,TRBJ2-5,CASSLVVRETQYF,TGTGCCAGCAGCTTAGTCGTTCGAGAGACCCAGTACTTC
once,TRBD1,TRBV11-2,TRBJ1-5,CAKTGTPRQPQHF,TGTGCCAAGACAGGGACTCCTAGGCAGCCCCAGCATTTT
many,TRBD1,TRBV27,TRBJ1-6,CASSLSPRQGRNSPLHF,TGTGCCAGCAGTTTGTCCCCAAGACAGGGAAGGAACTCACCCCTCCACTTT
many,-,TRBV6-5,TRBJ1-6,CASNGGGRDGSPLHF,TGTGCCAGCAACGGCGGGGGCCGAGATGGTTCACCCCTCCACTTT
-,-,TRBV11-3,TRBJ2-3,CASSVRLGATQYF,TGTGCCAGCAGCGTCCGACTCGGGGCTACGCAGTATTTT
many,TRBD1,TRBV5-4,TRBJ2-5,CASSPQGGQETQYF,TGTGCCAGCAGCCCACAGGGGGGCCAAGAGACCCAGTACTTC
many,-,TRBV24-1,TRBJ2-5,CATSDGAVARETQYF,TGTGCCACCAGTGATGGGGCGGTGGCCCGGGAGACCCAGTACTTC
many,-,TRBV20-1,TRBJ2-2,CSARGGMGTGELFF,TGCAGTGCTAGAGGGGGAATGGGCACCGGGGAGCTGTTTTTT
many,TRBD1,TRBV7-9,TRBJ1-1,CASSLEGAGGTEAFF,TGTGCCAGCAGCTTAGAGGGTGCAGGGGGCACTGAAGCTTTCTTT
many,TRBD2,TRBV6-2/TRBV6-3,TRBJ2-1,CASSQLAGEHEQFF,TGTGCCAGCAGTCAACTAGCGGGGGAACATGAGCAGTTCTTC
many,-,TRBV7-3,TRBJ2-2,CASSLISRGELFF,TGTGCCAGCAGCTTAATATCCCGCGGGGAGCTGTTTTTT
many,TRBD2,TRBV6-2/TRBV6-3,TRBJ2-5,CASSRRFGLAGGRSGETQYF,TGTGCCAGCAGCAGGCGCTTTGGACTAGCGGGGGGGCGAAGCGGAGAGACCCAGTACTTC
many,TRBD2,TRBV7-2,TRBJ2-1,CASSLASGGAGEQFF,TGTGCCAGCAGCTTAGCTAGCGGGGGGGCCGGTGAGCAGTTCTTC
many,-,TRBV5-1,TRBJ2-7,CASSLGWGLGYEQYF,TGCGCCAGCAGCTTGGGTTGGGGACTTGGCTACGAGCAGTACTTC
many,-,TRBV28,TRBJ2-7,CASSRRFYEQYF,TGTGCCAGCAGTAGACGGTTCTACGAGCAGTACTTC
many,TRBD2,TRBV20-1,TRBJ2-5,CSATLRGGQETQYF,TGCAGTGCTACTTTACGGGGGGGCCAAGAGACCCAGTACTTC
many,-,TRBV5-1,TRBJ2-5,CASSLVGEETQYF,TGCGCCAGCAGCTTGGTAGGGGAGGAGACCCAGTACTTC
many,-,TRBV7-2,TRBJ2-3,CASSPWGFGTTDTQYF,TGTGCCAGCAGCCCTTGGGGCTTCGGAACCACAGATACGCAGTATTTT
many,TRBD1,TRBV29-1,TRBJ1-1,CSVDRGLLNTEAFF,TGCAGCGTGGACAGGGGGCTTCTGAACACTGAAGCTTTCTTT
many,-,TRBV6-1,TRBJ1-4,CASSHQPPGTRNEKLFF,TGTGCCAGCAGTCACCAACCCCCCGGGACAAGAAATGAAAAACTGTTTTTT
-,-,TRBV21-1,TRBJ2-7,CASSLRQDSSYEQYF,TGTGCCAGCAGCCTCCGACAGGACTCCTCCTACGAGCAGTACTTC
few,TRBD1,TRBV7-9,TRBJ2-7,CASSLKVTGHLDEQYF,TGTGCCAGCAGCTTAAAGGTGACAGGGCACCTAGACGAGCAGTACTTC
many,-,TRBV7-2,TRBJ1-5,CASSLVSGNQPQHF,TGTGCCAGCAGCTTAGTTTCGGGGAATCAGCCCCAGCATTTT
-,-,TRBV10-1,TRBJ1-6,CASSDRGSPLHF,TGCGCCAGCAGTGACAGAGGATCACCCCTCCACTTT
many,-,TRBV18,TRBJ1-4,CASSPGAANEKLFF,TGTGCCAGCTCACCGGGGGCGGCAAATGAAAAACTGTTTTTT